One sample yielded the 30 T cell receptor beta chains listed below, sequenced in a study of blood T cell repertoires in COVID-19. Assay used: immunoSEQ multiplex PCR; TCRdb lists only in-frame clones, some missing. This table has roughly 200,000 clones, 88% appearing once. Sample: PBMCs or T cells enriched from blood (not recorded which). The receptors were sampled from a woman aged 30 to 39 who had recovered from COVID-19.

This clone occurred once. The chain joins TRBV6-5 to TRBJ2-1, with 9 bases lining up with TRBD2. CDR1 and CDR2 from the germline V gene are MNHEY and SVGAGI. Trimming at V came to 10 bases and at J to 4 bases, leaving 11 bases not matched to a gene. The CDR3 totals 15 residues. In nucleotides, the CDR3 is TGTGCCACCCTTGCTACAGCGGGGGGATACAATGAGCAGTTCTTC. This codes for CATLATAGGYNEQFF.

The chain joins TRBV18 to TRBJ2-1; 8 bases line up with TRBD2. CDR1 KGHSH and CDR2 LQKENI come from the germline V gene. CDR3 length: 16 residues. V shed 0 bases and J 4 bases; nucleotides not matched to a gene: 5. The CDR3 protein is CASSPPTAGVYNEQFF. The CDR3 DNA reads as TGTGCCAGCTCACCACCCACAGCGGGGGTTTACAATGAGCAGTTCTTC. Drawing the rest from reference TRBV18 and TRBJ2-1, the complete variable domain is NAGVMQNPRHLVRRRGQEARLRCSPMKGHSHVYWYRQLPEEGLKFMVYLQKENIIDESGMPKERFSAEFPKEGPSILRIQQVVRGDSAAYFCASSPPTAGVYNEQFFGPGTRLTVL.

V and J are TRBV7-3 and TRBJ2-1; D not certain. V lost 1 base to trimming and J lost 5 bases, with 9 bases between them. This CDR3 contains 14 residues. Per the germline V gene, CDR1 is SGHTA and CDR2 is FQGTGA. The DNA for the CDR3 is TGTGCCAGCAGCTTAATGGTGGCTCACAATGAGCAGTTCTTC. Translated: CASSLMVAHNEQFF. The full variable domain, rest sourced from reference TRBV7-3 and TRBJ2-1, is GAGVSQTPSNKVTEKGKYVELRCDPISGHTALYWYRQSLGQGPEFLIYFQGTGAADDSGLPNDRFFAVRPEGSVSTLKIQRTERGDSAVYLCASSLMVAHNEQFFGPGTRLTVL.

Only one count was recorded for this clone. The chain couples TRBV4-2 to TRBJ2-1; 8 bases map to TRBD2. CDR1 is LGHNA, CDR2 YNFKEQ, per germline. With 0 bases clipped from V and 5 bases from J, the junction kept 6 bases outside the gene matches. The CDR3 is 16 amino acids. DNA of the CDR3: TGTGCCAGCAGCCAAGAGCCCGGGGGGGGAAACAATGAGCAGTTCTTC. Protein product: CASSQEPGGGNNEQFF.

The rearrangement uses TRBV6-2 or TRBV6-3 and TRBJ1-5, with TRBD1 as a possible D gene (5 bases). CDR1 is MNHEY and CDR2 is SVGEGT in the germline V gene. Between the trimmed V and J ends, which lost 2 bases and 4 bases, there was a span of 9 bases. The CDR3 has 14 amino acids. The CDR3 sequence: CASSYDRVNQPQHF. The CDR3 coding sequence is TGTGCCAGCAGTTACGACAGAGTTAATCAGCCCCAGCATTTT.

The CDR3 DNA follows: TGTGCCAGTAGCGACAGGGGGTCTGAAAAACTGTTTTTT. Its translation: CASSDRGSEKLFF. V is TRBV19 and J is TRBJ1-4, with 9 positions matching TRBD1. The CDR3 consists of 13 residues. Germline values: CDR1 LNHDA, CDR2 SQIVND (reference sequence). V shed 6 bases and J 7 bases; nucleotides not matched to a gene: 3.

The gene calls are TRBV6-2 or TRBV6-3 and TRBJ2-3; tentatively, D is TRBD2 (5 bases). The CDR3 runs to 15 residues. Germline values: CDR1 MNHEY, CDR2 SVGEGT. V was trimmed by 2 bases and J by 0 bases, leaving 9 bases between them. The CDR3 DNA is TGTGCCAGCAGTTACGCCGGGATCAGCACAGATACGCAGTATTTT. It codes for CASSYAGISTDTQYF.

The chain recombines TRBV21-1 with TRBJ2-7; TRBD1 is taken as the D call from the table, unchecked against the DNA. TRBV21-1 is termed a pseudogene. The CDR3 is 14 residues long. The DNA of the CDR3 is TGTGCCAGCAGCAAATTAGGGGGTGCGGGCGAGCAGTACTTC. Translating gives CASSKLGGAGEQYF.

The genes are TRBV19 and TRBJ1-5; the D gene is possibly TRBD1 (6 bases). CDR1 is LNHDA, CDR2 SQIVND, per germline (reference sequence). CDR3 length equals 19 residues. The ends were cut back, 3 bases at V and 0 bases at J, with 21 bases in the middle. CDR3 DNA sequence: TGTGCCAGTAGTATTTCCCCTCGCCGCGGGGGCTATAGCAATCAGCCCCAGCATTTT. It yields the protein CASSISPRRGGYSNQPQHF.

The sample holds many counts of this clone. The chain employs TRBV12-5 and TRBJ2-4; D is perhaps TRBD2 (6 bases). Germline assignment: CDR1 LGHNT and CDR2 FRNRAP. Trimming removed 0 bases from V and 0 bases from J, with 12 bases in between. The CDR3 extends over 17 amino acids. The CDR3 bases are TGTGCTAGTGGTTTGGTACAGCGGGTCATAGCCAAAAACATTCAGTACTTC. It translates to CASGLVQRVIAKNIQYF.

This clone was observed a few times. CDR3 DNA: TGTGCCAGCAGTCCCCAGGGTCTCGGGGGCTACACCTTC. It is translated as CASSPQGLGGYTF. This chain links TRBV27 with TRBJ1-2, with D possibly being TRBD1 (5 bases). Trimming shortened V by 5 bases and J by 8 bases, and 15 bases separated the two germline ends. CDR1 is MNHEY, CDR2 SMNVEV, per germline (reference sequence). This CDR3 contains 13 residues.

This clone appeared a single time. This chain uses TRBV4-2 with TRBJ1-5; weak D call: TRBD1 (5 bases). The V end was cut by 2 bases, the J end by 4 bases, with 15 bases between. CDR1 and CDR2 from the germline V gene are LGHNA and YNFKEQ. CDR3 length: 16 amino acids. CDR3 sequence (DNA): TGTGCCAGCAGCCAATCGTCTAAGGACAAGAATCAGCCCCAGCATTTT. Translated: CASSQSSKDKNQPQHF.

The chain joins TRBV18 to TRBJ2-1; possibly TRBD1 for D (6 bases). The V gene lost 3 bases and the J gene lost 2 bases, with 8 bases spanning the gap. The CDR3 loop spans 14 amino acids. Germline loops: CDR1 KGHSH, CDR2 LQKENI. CDR3 loop: CASSPAGAYNEQFF. The CDR3, as DNA: TGTGCCAGCTCACCGGCAGGGGCCTACAATGAGCAGTTCTTC.

The chain combines TRBV5-6 with TRBJ1-4; tentatively, D is TRBD1 (5 bases). The V end lost 4 bases, the J end lost 7 bases, and 11 bases lay between the germline ends. The CDR3 runs 13 residues. Germline V lookup: CDR1 SGHDT, CDR2 YYEEEE. CDR3 sequence (DNA): TGTGCCAGCAGCAAGGGGTTGGGTGAAAAACTGTTTTTT. It specifies CASSKGLGEKLFF.

The chain carries TRBV7-2 and TRBJ1-1; 7 nucleotides match TRBD1. This CDR3 has 13 residues. CDR1 SGHTA and CDR2 FQGNSA come from the germline V gene. V shed 6 bases, J shed 1 base, and the junction held 2 bases outside the gene matches. The CDR3 spells CASRGDRNTEAFF. The CDR3, as DNA: TGTGCCAGCAGAGGGGACAGGAACACTGAAGCTTTCTTT.

The V call is TRBV28, the J call TRBJ1-5, with 7 bases fitting TRBD1. CDR3 length: 17 amino acids. After removal of 3 bases from V and 2 bases from J, the junction contained 10 bases not matched to a gene. Looked up from germline, CDR1 is MDHEN and CDR2 is SYDVKM. The CDR3 loop reads CASSLTGRRKRNQPQHF. The DNA for the CDR3 is TGTGCCAGCAGTTTGACAGGGAGAAGAAAGCGCAATCAGCCCCAGCATTTT.

CDR3 bases: TGCGCCAGCAGCCTAGACAGGGAGGGGAGGGAGCTGTTTTTT. It is translated as CASSLDREGRELFF. The J gene is TRBJ2-2, the V gene TRBV4-1; perhaps D is TRBD1 or TRBD2 (7 bases each). Germline lookup yields CDR1 MGHRA and CDR2 YSYEKL. Trimming left V 4 bases short and J 9 bases short, with 15 bases between. The CDR3 consists of 14 residues.

This sequence joins TRBV28 and TRBJ2-7, with TRBD1 matching 11 bases. Germline CDR1 and CDR2: MDHEN and SYDVKM. This CDR3 is 15 amino acids long. J gave up 3 bases and V 6 bases, and 7 bases lay outside the gene matches. The CDR3 sequence: CASSTGQGADYEQYF. CDR3 coding DNA: TGTGCCAGCAGCACCGGACAGGGGGCCGACTACGAGCAGTACTTC.

This clone was detected only once. This chain joins TRBV19 and TRBJ2-7; weak D call: TRBD2 (6 bases). The CDR3 is 13 residues long. Germline V gene data show CDR1 as LNHDA and CDR2 as SQIVND (reference sequence). Trimming pared 3 bases from V and 1 base from J, leaving 7 bases between. The CDR3 nucleotides are TGTGCCAGTAGTATCGGGACTTCCTACGAGCAGTACTTC. Translation gives CASSIGTSYEQYF.

V is TRBV19 and J is TRBJ2-2, with TRBD1 matching over 7 bases. Trimming took 6 bases from V and 3 from J; bases not matched to a gene: 4. Germline V CDR1 and CDR2: LNHDA, SQIVND (reference sequence). The CDR3 runs 14 residues. The CDR3 is CASRRGPDTGELFF. The CDR3 DNA is TGTGCCAGTAGGAGGGGGCCGGACACCGGGGAGCTGTTTTTT. Full variable domain (missing parts from reference TRBV19 and TRBJ2-2): DGGITQSPKYLFRKEGQNVTLSCEQNLNHDAMYWYRQDPGQGLRLIYYSQIVNDFQKGDIAEGYSVSREKKESFPLTVTSAQKNPTAFYLCASRRGPDTGELFFGEGSRLTVL.

This chain uses TRBV19 with TRBJ2-7, with 9 bases fitting TRBD1. Germline CDR1 and CDR2: LNHDA and SQIVND (reference sequence). J gave up 4 bases and V 2 bases, and 6 bases lay outside the gene matches. CDR3 length equals 15 residues. DNA of the CDR3: TGTGCCAGTAGTATATCGGGACAGGGATTATACGAGCAGTACTTC. Its translation is CASSISGQGLYEQYF.

The rearrangement joins TRBV9 to TRBJ2-7; 11 bases are a match to TRBD1. Germline trimming cut 0 bases from V and 4 bases from J; bases unmatched to any gene: 3. Per germline, CDR1 SGDLS and CDR2 YYNGEE. This CDR3 is 15 amino acids long. DNA of the CDR3: TGTGCCAGCAGCGTAGATGGACAGGGGGCTTACGAGCAGTACTTC. Protein sequence: CASSVDGQGAYEQYF.

The V and J genes are TRBV7-9 and TRBJ2-2; D perhaps matches TRBD2 (5 bases). V gave up 3 bases and J gave up 4 bases, with 12 bases separating them. Germline CDR1 SEHNR, CDR2 FQNEAQ (reference sequence). The CDR3 loop spans 15 amino acids. CDR3: CASSFSSGVTGELFF. CDR3 nucleotide sequence: TGTGCCAGCAGCTTTAGCTCCGGGGTCACCGGGGAGCTGTTTTTT.

The chain joins TRBV7-6 to TRBJ1-4; the D is unclear. Germline V CDR1 and CDR2: SGHVS, FNYEAQ. V lost 1 base, J lost 0 bases, and 9 bases lay in between. There are 16 residues in the CDR3. The CDR3 spells CASSLGSEATNEKLFF. The DNA for the CDR3 is TGTGCCAGCAGCTTAGGCAGTGAAGCAACTAATGAAAAACTGTTTTTT.

This chain uses TRBV10-3 with TRBJ1-2; 9 nucleotides align to TRBD1. Germline CDR1 is ENHRY and CDR2 is SYGVKD. V shed 3 bases, J shed 4 bases, and the junction held 9 bases outside the gene matches. The CDR3 has 16 residues. The CDR3 is CAISDEDRGVAYGYTF. CDR3 nucleotides: TGTGCCATCAGTGATGAGGACAGGGGTGTCGCCTATGGCTACACCTTC.

The V gene is TRBV29-1, the J gene TRBJ2-1, with 8 nucleotides matching TRBD1. After removal of 6 bases from V and 10 bases from J, the junction contained 5 bases not matched to a gene. In germline, CDR1 is SQVTM, CDR2 ANQGSEA. The CDR3 sequence is 11 residues long. The CDR3 is CSVDRALEQFF. The CDR3 DNA sequence: TGCAGCGTGGACAGGGCCTTAGAGCAGTTCTTC.

The chain is built from TRBV3-1 (or the pseudogene TRBV3-2) and TRBJ2-5; 8 bases line up with TRBD2. The CDR3 length is 14 residues. Trimming at V came to 5 bases and at J to 5 bases, leaving 7 bases not matched to a gene. CDR1 is LGHDT, CDR2 YNNKEL, per germline (reference sequence). As DNA, the CDR3 is TGTGCCAGCAGCTACAAAGGGACTAGTGAGACCCAGTACTTC. Its protein is CASSYKGTSETQYF.

V and J are TRBV4-1 and TRBJ1-5, with D hard to call. Trimming took off 0 bases at V and 7 bases at J, with 13 bases between the two ends. Germline loops: CDR1 MGHRA, CDR2 YSYEKL. This CDR3 region has 15 residues. CDR3 in DNA: TGCGCCAGCAGCCAAGAGAACGGGGTTCACCAGCCCCAGCATTTT. This encodes CASSQENGVHQPQHF.

The V gene is TRBV7-9, the J gene TRBJ1-6, with TRBD1 matching 10 bases. CDR3 length: 16 amino acids. Trimming took 7 bases from V and 8 from J; bases not matched to a gene: 11. Germline CDR1 reads SEHNR; CDR2 reads FQNEAQ (reference sequence). The CDR3 DNA sequence: TGTGCCAGCACCAAGTGGTCCGGGACAGGGGATTCACCCCTCCACTTT. Its translation: CASTKWSGTGDSPLHF.

Written as DNA, the CDR3 is TGTGCCAGTAGTGTAACTAGGGACTACGAGCAGTACTTC. Its translation is CASSVTRDYEQYF. The chain joins TRBV19 to TRBJ2-7; possibly TRBD2 for D (5 bases). The CDR3 has 13 residues. V lost 5 bases and J 3 bases, leaving 11 bases between the germline ends. CDR1 and CDR2 (germline): LNHDA, SQIVND (reference sequence).